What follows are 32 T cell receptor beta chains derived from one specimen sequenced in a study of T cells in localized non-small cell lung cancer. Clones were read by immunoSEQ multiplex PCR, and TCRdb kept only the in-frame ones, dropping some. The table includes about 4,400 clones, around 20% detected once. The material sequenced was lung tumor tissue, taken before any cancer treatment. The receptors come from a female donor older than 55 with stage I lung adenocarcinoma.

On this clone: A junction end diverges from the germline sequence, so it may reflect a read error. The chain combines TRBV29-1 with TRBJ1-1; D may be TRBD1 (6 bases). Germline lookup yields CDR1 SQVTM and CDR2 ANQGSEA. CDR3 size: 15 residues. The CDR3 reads CSVEGTHRVGTEAFF. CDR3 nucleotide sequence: TGCAGCGTGGAAGGTACTCACAGGGTGGGGACTGAAGCTTTCTTT.

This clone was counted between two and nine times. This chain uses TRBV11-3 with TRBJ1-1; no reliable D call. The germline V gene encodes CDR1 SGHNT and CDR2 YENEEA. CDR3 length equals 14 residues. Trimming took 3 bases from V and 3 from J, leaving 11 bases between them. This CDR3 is CASSFDPGYTEAFF. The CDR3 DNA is TGTGCCAGCAGCTTCGACCCCGGGTACACTGAAGCTTTCTTT.

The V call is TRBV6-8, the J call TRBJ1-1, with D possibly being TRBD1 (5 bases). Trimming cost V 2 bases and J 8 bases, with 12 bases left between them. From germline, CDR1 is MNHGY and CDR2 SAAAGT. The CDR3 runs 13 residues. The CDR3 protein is CASSYGAAAEAFF. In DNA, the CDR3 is TGTGCCAGCAGTTACGGGGCGGCAGCCGAAGCTTTCTTT.

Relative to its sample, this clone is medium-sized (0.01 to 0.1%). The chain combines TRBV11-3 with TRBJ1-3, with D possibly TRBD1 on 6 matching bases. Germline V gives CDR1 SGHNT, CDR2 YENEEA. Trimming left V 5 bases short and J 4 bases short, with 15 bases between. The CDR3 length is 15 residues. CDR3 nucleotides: TGTGCCAGCAGCCCTCGGGGGGCGGCGGGAAACACCATATATTTT. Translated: CASSPRGAAGNTIYF.

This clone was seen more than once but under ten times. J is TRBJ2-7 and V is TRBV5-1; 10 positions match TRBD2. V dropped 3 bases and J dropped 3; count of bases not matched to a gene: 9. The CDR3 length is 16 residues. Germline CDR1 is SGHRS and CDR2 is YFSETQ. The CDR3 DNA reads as TGCGCCAGCAGCTCAATGACTAGCGGGTCTATCTACGAGCAGTACTTC. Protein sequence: CASSSMTSGSIYEQYF. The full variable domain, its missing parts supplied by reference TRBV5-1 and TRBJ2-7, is KAGVTQTPRYLIKTRGQQVTLSCSPISGHRSVSWYQQTPGQGLQFLFEYFSETQRNKGNFPGRFSGRQFSNSRSEMNVSTLELGDSALYLCASSSMTSGSIYEQYFGPGTRLTVT.

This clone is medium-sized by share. In nucleotides, the CDR3 is TGTGCCAGCAGTTACTCGGGGGGTCCGAACACTGAAGCTTTCTTT. This translates into CASSYSGGPNTEAFF. The chain carries TRBV6-8 and TRBJ1-1; a possible D gene is TRBD1 (5 bases). Germline assignment: CDR1 MNHGY and CDR2 SAAAGT. Trimming stripped 0 bases from V and 1 base from J, with 9 bases between. The CDR3 sequence is 15 residues long.

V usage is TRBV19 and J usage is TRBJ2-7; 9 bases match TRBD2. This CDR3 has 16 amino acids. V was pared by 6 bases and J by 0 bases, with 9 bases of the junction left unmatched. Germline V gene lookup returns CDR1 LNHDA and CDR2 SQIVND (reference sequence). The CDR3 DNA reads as TGTGCCAGTAGCCGGTTTTCTAGCGGGATCTCCTACGAGCAGTACTTC. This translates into CASSRFSSGISYEQYF.

In DNA form, the CDR3 reads TGTGCCAGCAAAGAGACAGGGGGTCAGCCCCAGCATTTT. Translating gives CASKETGGQPQHF. The V and J genes are TRBV6-8 and TRBJ1-5; 9 bases agree with TRBD1. With V trimmed by 7 bases and J by 6 bases, 4 bases remained unmatched. The CDR3 is 13 amino acids. Germline V gene data show CDR1 as MNHGY and CDR2 as SAAAGT.

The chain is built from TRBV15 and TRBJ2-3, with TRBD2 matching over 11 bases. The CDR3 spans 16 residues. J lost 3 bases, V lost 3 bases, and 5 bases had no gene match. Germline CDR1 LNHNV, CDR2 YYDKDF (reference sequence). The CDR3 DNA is TGTGCCACCAGCAGGGTAGCGGGAGGGCCGACAGATACGCAGTATTTT. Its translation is CATSRVAGGPTDTQYF.

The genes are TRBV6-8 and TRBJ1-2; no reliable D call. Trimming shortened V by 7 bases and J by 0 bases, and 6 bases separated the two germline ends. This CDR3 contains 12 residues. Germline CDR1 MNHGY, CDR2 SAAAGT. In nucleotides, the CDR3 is TGTGCCAGCAAGGAGGCTAACTATGGCTACACCTTC. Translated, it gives CASKEANYGYTF.

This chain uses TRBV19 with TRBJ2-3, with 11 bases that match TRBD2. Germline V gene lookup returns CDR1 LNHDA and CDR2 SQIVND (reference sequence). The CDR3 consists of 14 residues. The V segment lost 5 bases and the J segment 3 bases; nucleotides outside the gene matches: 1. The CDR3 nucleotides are TGTGCCAGTAGTTCTAGCGGGAGGACAGATACGCAGTATTTT. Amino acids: CASSSSGRTDTQYF.

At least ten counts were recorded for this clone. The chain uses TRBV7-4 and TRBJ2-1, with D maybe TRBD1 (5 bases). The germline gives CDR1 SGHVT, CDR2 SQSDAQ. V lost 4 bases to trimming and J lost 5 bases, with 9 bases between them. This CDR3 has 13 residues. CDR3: CASSWGSNNEQFF. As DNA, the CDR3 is TGTGCCAGCAGCTGGGGCAGCAACAATGAGCAGTTCTTC.

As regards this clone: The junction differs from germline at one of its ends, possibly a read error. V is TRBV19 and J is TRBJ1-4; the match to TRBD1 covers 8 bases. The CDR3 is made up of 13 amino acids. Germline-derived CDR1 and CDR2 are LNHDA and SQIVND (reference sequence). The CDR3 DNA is TGTGCCAGTAGTGCCCGGGACAGGAGAGGGCACGGTTTT. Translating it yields CASSARDRRGHGF.

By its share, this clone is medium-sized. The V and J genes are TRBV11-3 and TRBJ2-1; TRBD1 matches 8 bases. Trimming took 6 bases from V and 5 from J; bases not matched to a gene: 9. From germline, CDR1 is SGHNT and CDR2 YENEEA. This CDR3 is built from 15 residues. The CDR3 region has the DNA TGTGCCAGCAGTCTATCCGGGACAGGTCACAATGAGCAGTTCTTC. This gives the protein CASSLSGTGHNEQFF.

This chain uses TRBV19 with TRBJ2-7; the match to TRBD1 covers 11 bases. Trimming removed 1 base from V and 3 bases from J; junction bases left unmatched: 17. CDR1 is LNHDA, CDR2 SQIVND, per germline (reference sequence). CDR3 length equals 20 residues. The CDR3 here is CASSIVNLGQGDRSFYEQYF. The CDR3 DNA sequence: TGTGCCAGTAGTATAGTGAATTTGGGACAGGGGGACCGTTCTTTCTACGAGCAGTACTTC.

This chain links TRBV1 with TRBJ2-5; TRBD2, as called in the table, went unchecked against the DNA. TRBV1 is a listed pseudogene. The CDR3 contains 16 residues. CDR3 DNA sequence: TGCGCCAGCAGCCTAGGACTAGCGGGGAACCAAGAGACCCAGTACTTC. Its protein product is CASSLGLAGNQETQYF.

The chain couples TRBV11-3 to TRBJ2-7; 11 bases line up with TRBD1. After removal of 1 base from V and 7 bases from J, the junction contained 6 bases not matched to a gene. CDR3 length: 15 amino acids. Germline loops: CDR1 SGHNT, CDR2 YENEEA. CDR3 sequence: CASSLGGTGGEEQYF. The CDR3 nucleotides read TGTGCCAGCAGCTTAGGGGGGACAGGGGGAGAAGAGCAGTACTTC. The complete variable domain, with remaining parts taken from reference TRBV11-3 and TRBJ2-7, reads EAGVVQSPRYKIIEKKQPVAFWCNPISGHNTLYWYLQNLGQGPELLIRYENEEAVDDSQLPKDRFSAERLKGVDSTLKIQPAELGDSAVYLCASSLGGTGGEEQYFGPGTRLTVT.

In nucleotides, the CDR3 is TGTGCCTGGTGGGCAGGGAAGTGGAATGAGCAGTTCTTC. Protein: CAWWAGKWNEQFF. This chain connects TRBV30 to TRBJ2-1; D is possibly TRBD1 (5 bases). Trimming took off 5 bases at V and 7 bases at J, with 15 bases between the two ends. The germline V gene encodes CDR1 GTSNPN and CDR2 SVGIG (reference sequence). The CDR3 length is 13 residues.

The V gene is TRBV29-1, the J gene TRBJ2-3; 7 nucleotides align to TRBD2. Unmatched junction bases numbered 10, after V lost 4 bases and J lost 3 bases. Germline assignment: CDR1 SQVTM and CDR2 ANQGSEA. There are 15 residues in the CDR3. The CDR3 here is CSVVGRASITDTQYF. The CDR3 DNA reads TGCAGCGTTGTGGGGAGGGCGTCGATAACAGATACGCAGTATTTT.

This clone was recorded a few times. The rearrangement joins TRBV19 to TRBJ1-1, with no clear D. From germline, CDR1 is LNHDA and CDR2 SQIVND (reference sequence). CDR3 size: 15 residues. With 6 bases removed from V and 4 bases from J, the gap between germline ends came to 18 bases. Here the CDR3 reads CASSPASPSSTEAFF. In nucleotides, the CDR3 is TGTGCCAGTAGCCCCGCGAGTCCCTCCTCCACTGAAGCTTTCTTT.

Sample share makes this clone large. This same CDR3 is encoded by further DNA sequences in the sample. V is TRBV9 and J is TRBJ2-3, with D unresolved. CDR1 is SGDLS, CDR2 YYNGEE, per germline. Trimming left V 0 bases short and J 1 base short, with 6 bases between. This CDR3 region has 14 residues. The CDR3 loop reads CASSVEQRTDTQYF. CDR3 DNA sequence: TGTGCCAGCAGCGTAGAACAGCGCACAGATACGCAGTATTTT.

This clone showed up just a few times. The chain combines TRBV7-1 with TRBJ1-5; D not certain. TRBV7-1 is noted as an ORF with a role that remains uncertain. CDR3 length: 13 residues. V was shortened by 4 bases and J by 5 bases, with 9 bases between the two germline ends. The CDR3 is CASSLMADQPQHF. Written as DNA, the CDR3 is TGTGCCAGCAGCTTAATGGCAGATCAGCCCCAGCATTTT.

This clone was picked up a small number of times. CDR3 bases: TGTGCCTGGAGTGTTAGAGTCGCCACTGAAGCTTTCTTT. It translates to CAWSVRVATEAFF. The gene calls are TRBV30 and TRBJ1-1; D unresolved. Germline CDR1 reads GTSNPN; CDR2 reads SVGIG (reference sequence). The CDR3 sequence is 13 residues long. V lost 0 bases to trimming and J lost 4 bases, with 9 bases between them.

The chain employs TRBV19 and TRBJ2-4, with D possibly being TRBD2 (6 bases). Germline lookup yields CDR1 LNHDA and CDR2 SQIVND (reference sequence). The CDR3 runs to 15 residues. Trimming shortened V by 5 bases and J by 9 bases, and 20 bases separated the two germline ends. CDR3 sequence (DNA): TGTGCCAGTAGTGATTCCAGACTAGTGGGAGTCATTCAGTACTTC. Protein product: CASSDSRLVGVIQYF.

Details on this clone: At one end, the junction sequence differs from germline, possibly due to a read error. The CDR3 region has the DNA TGTGCCATCAGTGGCGAGCCGCCTAATGAAAAACTGTTTTTT. It specifies CAISGEPPNEKLFF. The chain carries TRBV6-8 and TRBJ1-4, with unresolved D. CDR1 and CDR2 (germline): MNHGY, SAAAGT. The CDR3 has 14 residues.

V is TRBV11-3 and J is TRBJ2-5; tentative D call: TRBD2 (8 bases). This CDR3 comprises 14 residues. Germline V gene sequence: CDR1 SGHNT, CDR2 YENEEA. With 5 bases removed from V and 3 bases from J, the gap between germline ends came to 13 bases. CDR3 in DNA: TGTGCCAGCAGCCCGGGAGGGACAGAAGAGACCCAGTACTTC. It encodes CASSPGGTEETQYF.

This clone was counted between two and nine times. The CDR3 region has the DNA TGTGCCAGCAGCTACGGGGGAAACACCATATATTTT. Its translation: CASSYGGNTIYF. This rearrangement joins TRBV9 to TRBJ1-3; D unresolved. The CDR3 covers 12 residues. Germline V CDR1 and CDR2: SGDLS, YYNGEE. V lost 4 bases and J 4 bases, leaving 6 bases between the germline ends.

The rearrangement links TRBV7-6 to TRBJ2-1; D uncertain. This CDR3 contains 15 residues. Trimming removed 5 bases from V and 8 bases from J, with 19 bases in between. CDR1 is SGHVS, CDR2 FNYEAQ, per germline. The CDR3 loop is CASSKTEAARDEQFF. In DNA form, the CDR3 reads TGTGCCAGCAGCAAAACGGAAGCTGCTCGAGATGAGCAGTTCTTC.

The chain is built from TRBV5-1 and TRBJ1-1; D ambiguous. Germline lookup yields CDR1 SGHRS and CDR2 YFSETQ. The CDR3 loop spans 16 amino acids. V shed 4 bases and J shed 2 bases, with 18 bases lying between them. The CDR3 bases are TGCGCCAGCAGCCGGGATCACGGAGGTATAAACACTGAAGCTTTCTTT. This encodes CASSRDHGGINTEAFF.

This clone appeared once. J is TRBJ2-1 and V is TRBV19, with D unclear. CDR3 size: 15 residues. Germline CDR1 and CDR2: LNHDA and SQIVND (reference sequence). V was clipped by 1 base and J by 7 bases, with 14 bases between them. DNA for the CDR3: TGTGCCAGTAGTATAGTGGCAACTTCGTGGAATGAGCAGTTCTTC. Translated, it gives CASSIVATSWNEQFF. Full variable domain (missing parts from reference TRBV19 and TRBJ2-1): DGGITQSPKYLFRKEGQNVTLSCEQNLNHDAMYWYRQDPGQGLRLIYYSQIVNDFQKGDIAEGYSVSREKKESFPLTVTSAQKNPTAFYLCASSIVATSWNEQFFGPGTRLTVL.

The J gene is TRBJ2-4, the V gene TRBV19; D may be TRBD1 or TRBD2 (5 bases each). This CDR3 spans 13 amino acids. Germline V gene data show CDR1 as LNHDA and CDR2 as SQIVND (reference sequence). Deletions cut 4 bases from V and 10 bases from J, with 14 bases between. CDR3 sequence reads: CASSTSGTPIQYF. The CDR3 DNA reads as TGTGCCAGTAGTACCTCCGGGACGCCTATTCAGTACTTC.

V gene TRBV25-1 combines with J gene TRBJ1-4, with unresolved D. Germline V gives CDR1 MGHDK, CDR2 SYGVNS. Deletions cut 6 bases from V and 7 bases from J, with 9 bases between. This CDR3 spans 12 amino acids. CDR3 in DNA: TGTGCCAGCAGAAGGAGGAGTGAAAAACTGTTTTTT. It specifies CASRRRSEKLFF.